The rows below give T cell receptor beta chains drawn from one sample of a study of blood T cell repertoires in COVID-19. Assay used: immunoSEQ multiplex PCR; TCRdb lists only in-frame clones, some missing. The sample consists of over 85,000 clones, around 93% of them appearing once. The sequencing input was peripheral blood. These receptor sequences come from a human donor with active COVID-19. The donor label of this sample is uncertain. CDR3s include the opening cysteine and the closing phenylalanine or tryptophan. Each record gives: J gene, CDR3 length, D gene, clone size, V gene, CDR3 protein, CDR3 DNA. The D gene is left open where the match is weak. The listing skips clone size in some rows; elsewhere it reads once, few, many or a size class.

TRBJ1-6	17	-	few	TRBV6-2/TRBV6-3	CASSYGRQGEYHSPLHF	TGTGCCAGCAGTTACGGCCGCCAGGGCGAATATCATTCACCCCTCCACTTT
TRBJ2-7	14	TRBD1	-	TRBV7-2	CASSSGGQGYEQYF	TGTGCCAGCAGCTCCGGAGGACAGGGTTACGAGCAGTACTTC
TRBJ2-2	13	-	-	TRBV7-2	CASSLGRAGELFF	TGTGCCAGCAGCTTAGGACGGGCCGGGGAGCTGTTTTTT
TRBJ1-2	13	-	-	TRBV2	CASRETGAYGYTF	TGTGCCAGCAGGGAGACAGGTGCCTATGGCTACACCTTC
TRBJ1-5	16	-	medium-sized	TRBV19	CASSRMRVVSNQPQHF	TGTGCCAGTAGTCGGATGCGGGTAGTTAGCAATCAGCCCCAGCATTTT
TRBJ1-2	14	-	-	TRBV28	CASSLHRVSYGYTF	TGTGCCAGCAGTTTACACAGGGTCAGCTATGGCTACACCTTC
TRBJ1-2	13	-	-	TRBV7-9	CASSRDNNYGYTF	TGTGCCAGCAGCCGGGACAACAACTATGGCTACACCTTC
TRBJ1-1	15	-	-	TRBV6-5	CASSSGLRINTEAFF	TGTGCCAGCAGTTCCGGTTTACGAATTAACACTGAAGCTTTCTTT
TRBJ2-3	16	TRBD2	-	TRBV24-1	CATSEPAGTWTDTQYF	TGTGCCACCAGTGAACCAGCGGGGACGTGGACAGATACGCAGTATTTT
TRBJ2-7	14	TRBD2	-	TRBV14	CASSLSGGGDEQYF	TGTGCCAGCAGCCTTAGCGGGGGGGGAGACGAGCAGTACTTC
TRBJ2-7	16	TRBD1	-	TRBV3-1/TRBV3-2	CASSHEKGAGSYEQYF	TGTGCCAGCAGCCATGAAAAGGGGGCAGGTTCCTACGAGCAGTACTTC
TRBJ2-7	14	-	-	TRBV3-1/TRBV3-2	CASSQRSGSYEQYF	TGTGCCAGCAGCCAACGATCGGGATCCTACGAGCAGTACTTC
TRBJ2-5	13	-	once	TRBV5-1	CASSLGGEETQYF	TGCGCCAGCAGCTTGGGAGGAGAAGAGACCCAGTACTTC
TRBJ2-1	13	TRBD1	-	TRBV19	CASGQGANNEQFF	TGTGCCAGTGGACAGGGGGCGAACAATGAGCAGTTCTTC
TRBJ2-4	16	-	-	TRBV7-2	CASSLAGGEAKNIQYF	TGTGCCAGCAGCTTAGCAGGGGGTGAGGCCAAAAACATTCAGTACTTC
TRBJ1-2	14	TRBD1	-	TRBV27	CASLSTGGGGGYTF	TGTGCCAGCCTCTCAACAGGGGGCGGTGGTGGCTACACCTTC
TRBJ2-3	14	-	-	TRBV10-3	CAIRDYVDTDTQYF	TGTGCCATCAGGGACTACGTAGACACAGATACGCAGTATTTT
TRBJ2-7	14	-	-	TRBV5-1	CASSVQALSYEQYF	TGCGCCAGCAGCGTTCAGGCGCTCTCCTACGAGCAGTACTTC
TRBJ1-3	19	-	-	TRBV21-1	CASSSPLDRGVPSGNTIYF	TGTGCCAGCAGCAGTCCGCTTGACAGGGGCGTTCCCTCTGGAAACACCATATATTTT
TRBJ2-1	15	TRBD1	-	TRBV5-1	CASSRGDRGRTEQFF	TGCGCCAGCAGCCGGGGGGACAGGGGGCGTACTGAGCAGTTCTTC
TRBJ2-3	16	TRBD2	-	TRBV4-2	CASSLSGGVSTDTQYF	TGTGCCAGCAGCCTTAGCGGGGGGGTGAGCACAGATACGCAGTATTTT
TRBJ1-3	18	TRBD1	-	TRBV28	CASTPGGAGDPSGNTIYF	TGTGCCAGCACCCCAGGGGGAGCAGGGGACCCCTCTGGAAACACCATATATTTT
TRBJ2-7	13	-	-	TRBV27	CASSSPGSYEQYF	TGTGCCAGCAGTTCCCCAGGCTCCTACGAGCAGTACTTC
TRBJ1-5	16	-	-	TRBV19	CASSLLGVLGNQPQHF	TGTGCCAGTAGTCTGCTAGGGGTCTTGGGCAATCAGCCCCAGCATTTT
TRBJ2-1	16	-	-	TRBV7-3	CASSSSRGGAYNEQFF	TGTGCCAGCAGCTCATCTAGGGGAGGTGCCTACAATGAGCAGTTCTTC
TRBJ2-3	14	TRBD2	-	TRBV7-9	CASSSSTSGGAGDF	TGTGCCAGCAGCTCTTCGACTAGCGGGGGGGCCGGTGATTTT
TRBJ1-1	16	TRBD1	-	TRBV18	CASSPPGQGAKTEAFF	TGTGCCAGCTCACCACCGGGACAGGGGGCGAAGACTGAAGCTTTCTTT
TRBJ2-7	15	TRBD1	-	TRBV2	CASSEGGTGRHEQYF	TGTGCCAGCAGTGAGGGCGGGACAGGGAGACACGAGCAGTACTTC
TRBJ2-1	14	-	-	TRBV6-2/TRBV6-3	CASSYPTAYNEQFF	TGTGCCAGCAGTTACCCTACTGCTTACAATGAGCAGTTCTTC
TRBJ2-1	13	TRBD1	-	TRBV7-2	CASSFDRGNEQFF	TGTGCCAGCAGCTTCGACAGGGGTAATGAGCAGTTCTTC
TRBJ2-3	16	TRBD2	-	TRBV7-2	CASSLQTSGGADTQYF	TGTGCCAGCAGCTTACAGACTAGCGGGGGGGCTGATACGCAGTATTTT
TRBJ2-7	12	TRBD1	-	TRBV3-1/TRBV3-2	CASSRDRNEQYF	TGTGCCAGCAGTCGGGACAGGAACGAGCAGTACTTC
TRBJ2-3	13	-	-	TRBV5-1	CASSLEREDTQYF	TGCGCCAGCAGCTTGGAGAGGGAAGATACGCAGTATTTT
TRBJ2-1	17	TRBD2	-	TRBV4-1	CASSRVSGGSSYNEQFF	TGCGCCAGCAGCCGAGTTAGCGGGGGAAGCTCCTACAATGAGCAGTTCTTC
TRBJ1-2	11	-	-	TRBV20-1	CSASRTGGYTF	TGCAGTGCTTCCCGGACGGGGGGCTACACCTTC
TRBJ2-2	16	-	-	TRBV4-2	CASSPQAGTGAGELFF	TGTGCCAGCAGCCCCCAGGCGGGAACAGGGGCCGGGGAGCTGTTTTTT
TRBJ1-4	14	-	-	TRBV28	CASGARAPNEKLFF	TGTGCCAGCGGGGCTCGGGCACCCAATGAAAAACTGTTTTTT
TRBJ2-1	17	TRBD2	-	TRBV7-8	CASSRHGVAGGPNEQFF	TGTGCCAGCAGTCGCCACGGGGTAGCGGGGGGGCCGAATGAGCAGTTCTTC
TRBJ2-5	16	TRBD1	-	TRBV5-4	CASSPSRGTAQETQYF	TGTGCCAGCAGCCCTTCCAGAGGGACAGCGCAAGAGACCCAGTACTTC
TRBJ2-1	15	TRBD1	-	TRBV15	CATSRDRARGPVEFF	TGTGCCACCAGCAGAGATAGGGCCAGGGGGCCGGTGGAGTTCTTC
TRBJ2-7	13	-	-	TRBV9	CASSPGHRYEQYF	TGTGCCAGCAGCCCTGGACACCGCTACGAGCAGTACTTC